One sample yielded the 30 T cell receptor beta chains listed below, sequenced in a study of T cell responses to AZD1222 COVID-19 vaccine. Assay used: immunoSEQ multiplex PCR; TCRdb lists only in-frame clones, some missing. The table has more than 85,000 clones, 88% seen once; the top ten hold around 13%. The material sequenced was peripheral blood, taken on day 0 of MenACWY control vaccination. The receptors originated from an adult in good health.

The table lists this clone with a count of one. This chain connects TRBV6-5 to TRBJ2-7; 11 bases are shared with TRBD1. This CDR3 is built from 15 residues. Germline trimming cut 0 bases from V and 2 bases from J; bases unmatched to any gene: 0. Looked up from germline, CDR1 is MNHEY and CDR2 is SVGAGI. The CDR3 loop reads CASSYSGQGAYEQYF. The CDR3 region has the DNA TGTGCCAGCAGTTACTCGGGACAGGGGGCCTACGAGCAGTACTTC.

This chain uses TRBV19 with TRBJ2-7; D gene ambiguous. This CDR3 is 14 amino acids long. The V gene lost 7 bases and the J gene lost 6 bases, with 19 bases spanning the gap. Germline V gene lookup returns CDR1 LNHDA and CDR2 SQIVND (reference sequence). The CDR3 here is CASKVRPTASEQYF. Written as DNA, the CDR3 is TGTGCCAGTAAAGTGAGACCGACGGCATCCGAGCAGTACTTC. The whole variable domain, filled in from reference TRBV19 and TRBJ2-7, reads DGGITQSPKYLFRKEGQNVTLSCEQNLNHDAMYWYRQDPGQGLRLIYYSQIVNDFQKGDIAEGYSVSREKKESFPLTVTSAQKNPTAFYLCASKVRPTASEQYFGPGTRLTVT.

This rearrangement joins TRBV5-4 to TRBJ2-3, with TRBD1 matching over 7 bases. This CDR3 spans 14 amino acids. V lost 4 bases to trimming and J lost 4 bases; unmatched junction nucleotides: 6. Germline V gene lookup returns CDR1 SGHNT and CDR2 YYREEE (reference sequence). The CDR3 nucleotides read TGTGCCAGCAGCCCCCTAGGGGGCGCAGATACGCAGTATTTT. Its protein product is CASSPLGGADTQYF. Drawing the rest from reference TRBV5-4 and TRBJ2-3, the complete variable domain is ETGVTQSPTHLIKTRGQQVTLRCSSQSGHNTVSWYQQALGQGPQFIFQYYREEENGRGNFPPRFSGLQFPNYSSELNVNALELDDSALYLCASSPLGGADTQYFGPGTRLTVL.

The chain links TRBV20-1 to TRBJ1-6; D perhaps matches TRBD1 (5 bases). Germline loops: CDR1 DFQATT, CDR2 SNEGSKA (reference sequence). The CDR3 consists of 17 residues. The V gene lost 3 bases and the J gene lost 4 bases, with 19 bases spanning the gap. The CDR3 loop is CSASWDSPASYNSPLHF. The CDR3 nucleotides read TGCAGTGCTAGTTGGGACTCCCCAGCCTCTTATAATTCACCCCTCCACTTT.

CDR3 in amino acids: CASSLELFF. CDR3 bases: TGTGCCAGCAGTTTGGAACTGTTTTTT. The V call is TRBV12-3 or TRBV12-4, the J call TRBJ1-4; D uncertain. Trimming cost V 3 bases and J 12 bases, with 2 bases left between them. This CDR3 comprises 9 residues.

V gene TRBV9 combines with J gene TRBJ2-3; TRBD2 aligns across 9 bases. The CDR3 is 15 residues long. V was clipped by 0 bases and J by 2 bases; unmatched bases: 1. Germline CDR1 is SGDLS and CDR2 is YYNGEE. CDR3 region: CASSVGLADTDTQYF. DNA of the CDR3: TGTGCCAGCAGCGTAGGACTAGCGGACACAGATACGCAGTATTTT. The whole variable domain, remainder taken from reference TRBV9 and TRBJ2-3, is DSGVTQTPKHLITATGQRVTLRCSPRSGDLSVYWYQQSLDQGLQFLIQYYNGEERAKGNILERFSAQQFPDLHSELNLSSLELGDSALYFCASSVGLADTDTQYFGPGTRLTVL.

The chain is built from TRBV3-1 (or the pseudogene TRBV3-2) and TRBJ2-7; TRBD2 matches 7 bases. Germline V gives CDR1 LGHDT, CDR2 YNNKEL (reference sequence). Trimming removed 6 bases from V and 4 bases from J; junction bases left unmatched: 9. The CDR3 is 14 amino acids. The CDR3 sequence: CASSGGVPPYEQYF. The CDR3 coding sequence is TGTGCCAGCAGTGGGGGGGTGCCCCCTTACGAGCAGTACTTC.

The rearrangement uses TRBV5-6 and TRBJ2-7, with 7 bases matching TRBD1. Germline CDR1 and CDR2: SGHDT and YYEEEE. There are 15 residues in the CDR3. The trim removed 4 bases at V and 5 bases at J, leaving 12 bases unmatched. The CDR3 spells CASSPVGDRKHEQYF. DNA for the CDR3: TGTGCCAGCAGCCCGGTGGGGGACAGAAAACACGAGCAGTACTTC. The entire variable domain, with the rest obtained from reference TRBV5-6 and TRBJ2-7, is as follows: DAGVTQSPTHLIKTRGQQVTLRCSPKSGHDTVSWYQQALGQGPQFIFQYYEEEERQRGNFPDRFSGHQFPNYSSELNVNALLLGDSALYLCASSPVGDRKHEQYFGPGTRLTVT.

The chain links TRBV28 to TRBJ2-7, with 7 bases that match TRBD1. Germline CDR1 and CDR2: MDHEN and SYDVKM. After removal of 5 bases from V and 3 bases from J, the junction contained 10 bases not matched to a gene. The CDR3 sequence is 15 residues long. The CDR3 DNA is TGTGCCAGCAGTGGGAAAGGGACAGAGTTCTACGAGCAGTACTTC. Its protein is CASSGKGTEFYEQYF. Variable domain in full (rest from reference TRBV28 and TRBJ2-7): DVKVTQSSRYLVKRTGEKVFLECVQDMDHENMFWYRQDPGLGLRLIYFSYDVKMKEKGDIPEGYSVSREKKERFSLILESASTNQTSMYLCASSGKGTEFYEQYFGPGTRLTVT.

J is TRBJ1-1 and V is TRBV29-1, with unresolved D. Trimming stripped 4 bases from V and 1 base from J, with 4 bases between. Per the germline V gene, CDR1 is SQVTM and CDR2 is ANQGSEA. The CDR3 is 11 residues long. In DNA, the CDR3 is TGCAGCGTTGCTCCGAACACTGAAGCTTTCTTT. It yields the protein CSVAPNTEAFF.

This chain joins TRBV6-5 and TRBJ1-2; 7 positions match TRBD1. CDR3 length: 13 amino acids. V dropped 6 bases and J dropped 5; count of bases not matched to a gene: 6. Looked up from germline, CDR1 is MNHEY and CDR2 is SVGAGI. The CDR3 DNA reads as TGTGCCAGCAGACCACAGGGGCGGTATGGCTACACCTTC. Protein sequence: CASRPQGRYGYTF.

The chain combines TRBV5-4 with TRBJ2-1; 8 nucleotides agree with TRBD1. The CDR3 loop spans 15 amino acids. Germline-derived CDR1 and CDR2 are SGHNT and YYREEE (reference sequence). The J segment lost 9 bases and the V segment lost 5 bases, leaving 13 bases of the junction unmatched. CDR3 sequence reads: CASRPQGAMFGEQFF. The CDR3 region has the DNA TGTGCCAGCAGACCTCAGGGGGCGATGTTTGGTGAGCAGTTCTTC. The full variable domain, in which reference TRBV5-4 and TRBJ2-1 provide the parts outside the CDR3, is ETGVTQSPTHLIKTRGQQVTLRCSSQSGHNTVSWYQQALGQGPQFIFQYYREEENGRGNFPPRFSGLQFPNYSSELNVNALELDDSALYLCASRPQGAMFGEQFFGPGTRLTVL.

The V and J genes are TRBV19 and TRBJ1-1; D remains ambiguous. V was pared by 5 bases and J by 10 bases, with 11 bases between. Germline CDR1 reads LNHDA; CDR2 reads SQIVND (reference sequence). The CDR3 has 11 amino acids. The CDR3 spells CASSSGLGAFF. CDR3 bases: TGTGCCAGTAGTTCCGGCCTGGGAGCTTTCTTT.

The CDR3 here is CASRDRAWDTEAFF. In nucleotides, the CDR3 is TGTGCCAGCAGAGACAGGGCGTGGGACACTGAAGCTTTCTTT. The genes are TRBV6-4 and TRBJ1-1; 7 nucleotides line up with TRBD1. The CDR3 spans 14 residues. V lost 6 bases and J lost 3; bases outside the gene matches: 7. Germline assignment: CDR1 MRHNA and CDR2 SNTAGT.

The genes are TRBV19 and TRBJ2-7; a weak D match, TRBD2 (6 bases). The CDR3 has 15 amino acids. Trimming took off 5 bases at V and 0 bases at J, with 14 bases between the two ends. The germline V gene has CDR1 LNHDA and CDR2 SQIVND (reference sequence). The CDR3 here is CASSSGLLISYEQYF. CDR3 nucleotides: TGTGCCAGTAGTTCGGGACTCCTGATCTCCTACGAGCAGTACTTC.

This chain connects TRBV6-5 to TRBJ2-1; the D is unclear. The V and J ends lost 5 bases and 10 bases respectively, with 12 bases between them. This CDR3 is 12 amino acids long. Germline CDR1 and CDR2: MNHEY and SVGAGI. CDR3: CASSHQDGEQFF. CDR3 in DNA: TGTGCCAGCAGTCATCAGGACGGAGAGCAGTTCTTC.

The V gene is TRBV19, the J gene TRBJ1-2; TRBD1 might be the D (5 bases). Germline CDR1 is LNHDA and CDR2 is SQIVND (reference sequence). Trimming shortened V by 3 bases and J by 4 bases, and 12 bases separated the two germline ends. The CDR3 covers 14 residues. As DNA, the CDR3 is TGTGCCAGTAGTATTGATGCAGGGAGCTATGGCTACACCTTC. It translates to CASSIDAGSYGYTF.

Notes on this clone: An end of the junction does not agree with germline; a read error may underlie this. The rearrangement joins TRBV7-7 to TRBJ2-7; 7 nucleotides match TRBD2. The CDR3 runs to 15 residues. The germline V gene has CDR1 SSHAT and CDR2 FNYEAQ (reference sequence). The CDR3 reads CASSPTSDSSYEQYF. CDR3 nucleotide sequence: TGTGCTAGCAGCCCAACTAGCGATAGCTCCTACGAGCAGTACTTC.

The V gene is TRBV3-1 (or the pseudogene TRBV3-2), the J gene TRBJ1-1, with D possibly matching TRBD1 (5 bases). The V gene's germline CDR1 is LGHDT and CDR2 YNNKEL (reference sequence). The CDR3 sequence is 12 residues long. Trimming left V 7 bases short and J 4 bases short, with 10 bases between. The CDR3 DNA sequence: TGTGCCAGCACTGGGGGGGTCACTGAAGCTTTCTTT. It is translated as CASTGGVTEAFF.

This clone was recorded only once. The rearrangement uses TRBV7-9 and TRBJ1-3; D is ambiguous. This CDR3 spans 13 amino acids. Germline V gives CDR1 SEHNR, CDR2 FQNEAQ (reference sequence). V was pared by 1 base and J by 8 bases, with 9 bases between. The CDR3 DNA follows: TGTGCCAGCAGCTTAGGCCAGTCGGACACCATATATTTT. Protein product: CASSLGQSDTIYF.

The V call is TRBV7-2, the J call TRBJ1-5; possible D gene TRBD1, 5 bases. Germline lookup yields CDR1 SGHTA and CDR2 FQGNSA. V was cut by 3 bases and J by 0 bases, with 9 bases left in between. The CDR3 runs to 15 residues. Written as DNA, the CDR3 is TGTGCCAGCAGCTTGGGACGGAGTAGCAATCAGCCCCAGCATTTT. This translates into CASSLGRSSNQPQHF.

The V gene is TRBV11-1, the J gene TRBJ2-7; perhaps D is TRBD1 or TRBD2 (5 bases each). The length of the CDR3 is 14 residues. Trimming stripped 1 base from V and 2 bases from J, with 9 bases between. Germline V lookup: CDR1 SGHAT, CDR2 FQDESV (reference sequence). The CDR3 is CASSLEGSTYEQYF. The CDR3, as DNA: TGTGCCAGCAGCTTAGAGGGGAGTACCTACGAGCAGTACTTC. Based on the CDR3 plus reference TRBV11-1 and TRBJ2-7, the full variable domain is EAEVAQSPRYKITEKSQAVAFWCDPISGHATLYWYRQILGQGPELLVQFQDESVVDDSQLPKDRFSAERLKGVDSTLKIQPAELGDSAMYLCASSLEGSTYEQYFGPGTRLTVT.

The CDR3 coding sequence is TGTGCCAGCAGTAACACCGGGACCCATCAGCCCCAGCATTTT. Its protein is CASSNTGTHQPQHF. The chain uses TRBV6-5 and TRBJ1-5, with a tentative D call TRBD1 (5 bases). From germline, CDR1 is MNHEY and CDR2 SVGAGI. This CDR3 contains 14 residues. The V and J ends lost 5 bases and 5 bases respectively, with 13 bases between them.

The V call is TRBV15, the J call TRBJ2-7, with TRBD2 identical over 13 bases. Looked up from germline, CDR1 is LNHNV and CDR2 is YYDKDF (reference sequence). The CDR3 sequence is 15 residues long. Unmatched junction bases numbered 4, after V lost 4 bases and J lost 4 bases. Here the CDR3 DNA reads TGTGCCACCAGCAACACTAGCGGGGGGGTTTACGAGCAGTACTTC. It translates to CATSNTSGGVYEQYF.

This chain joins TRBV13 and TRBJ1-5; possibly TRBD1 for D (6 bases). Trimming cost V 5 bases and J 9 bases, with 17 bases left between them. Looked up from germline, CDR1 is PRHDT and CDR2 is FYEKMQ (reference sequence). This CDR3 spans 14 amino acids. This chain's CDR3 is CASSQGTPGRPQHF. The CDR3 bases are TGTGCCAGCAGCCAGGGGACCCCCGGGAGGCCCCAGCATTTT.

V and J are TRBV28 and TRBJ1-6; TRBD1 matches 7 bases. V shed 6 bases and J 8 bases; nucleotides not matched to a gene: 4. This CDR3 comprises 13 residues. Germline loops: CDR1 MDHEN, CDR2 SYDVKM. The CDR3 region has the DNA TGTGCCAGCAGACGACAGGGTGATTCACCCCTCCACTTT. Its translation: CASRRQGDSPLHF. Drawing the rest from reference TRBV28 and TRBJ1-6, the complete variable domain is DVKVTQSSRYLVKRTGEKVFLECVQDMDHENMFWYRQDPGLGLRLIYFSYDVKMKEKGDIPEGYSVSREKKERFSLILESASTNQTSMYLCASRRQGDSPLHFGNGTRLTVT.

This sequence joins TRBV9 and TRBJ2-5, with D perhaps TRBD2 (6 bases). With 4 bases removed from V and 2 bases from J, the gap between germline ends came to 15 bases. The CDR3 consists of 15 residues. CDR1 and CDR2 (germline): SGDLS, YYNGEE. CDR3 sequence (DNA): TGTGCCAGCAGCAGGGGAGGCAGAGAACAAGAGACCCAGTACTTC. It translates to CASSRGGREQETQYF.

This clone was recorded only once. This chain joins TRBV20-1 and TRBJ1-1, with D possibly TRBD1 on 5 matching bases. Per the germline V gene, CDR1 is DFQATT and CDR2 is SNEGSKA (reference sequence). The CDR3 sequence is 16 residues long. The V end was cut by 3 bases, the J end by 1 base, with 18 bases between. The CDR3 is CSASFFYGTENTEAFF. The CDR3 bases are TGCAGTGCTAGTTTCTTTTATGGGACGGAGAACACTGAAGCTTTCTTT.

The chain employs TRBV7-3 and TRBJ2-7; TRBD1 aligns across 7 bases. This CDR3 is built from 14 residues. Losses at the gene ends were 5 bases for V and 0 bases for J; bases not matched to a gene: 4. Per germline, CDR1 SGHTA and CDR2 FQGTGA. This CDR3 reads CASSPQGSSYEQYF. The CDR3 DNA reads as TGTGCCAGCAGCCCACAGGGGAGCTCCTACGAGCAGTACTTC. Full variable domain (missing parts from reference TRBV7-3 and TRBJ2-7): GAGVSQTPSNKVTEKGKYVELRCDPISGHTALYWYRQSLGQGPEFLIYFQGTGAADDSGLPNDRFFAVRPEGSVSTLKIQRTERGDSAVYLCASSPQGSSYEQYFGPGTRLTVT.

This rearrangement joins TRBV28 to TRBJ1-2, with D possibly TRBD1 on 5 matching bases. Germline CDR1 is MDHEN and CDR2 is SYDVKM. The CDR3 is made up of 15 amino acids. V was shortened by 5 bases and J by 2 bases, with 15 bases between the two germline ends. CDR3 DNA: TGTGCCAGCAGTCCCACCTTGGGGGGAAACTATGGCTACACCTTC. This sequence encodes CASSPTLGGNYGYTF.